This T cell receptor beta chain was obtained from a study of cytomegalovirus exposure and HLA in healthy donors. Study results and caveats: TCR sequences were mostly rare, though some public TCRs occurred in many donors. It was found in a later analysis that first-cohort TCR clusters tended to co-occur in the 90 to 150 validation repertoires. The study put about 180 TCR beta chains on its list as cytomegalovirus-associated.

Donors were drawn from the approximately 110-subject validation cohort, separate from the approximately 680-subject first cohort. Method: immunoSEQ multiplex PCR; TCRdb's copy keeps in-frame clones and lacks some. This table holds roughly 63,000 clones, around 89% found once. Concerning this clone itself: The antigen is not known.

The CDR3 is made up of 15 amino acids. Germline-derived CDR1 and CDR2 are MGHRA and YSYEKL. The germline V and J ends were trimmed by 4 bases and 0 bases, with 12 bases remaining between them. The TCR originated in a woman between 18 and 30 years old in good health and CMV-seronegative. The J gene is TRBJ2-5, the V gene TRBV4-1, with TRBD2 as a possible D gene (5 bases). Sequenced sample: PBMCs. The CDR3 loop is CASSLKAVYQETQYF. As DNA, the CDR3 is TGCGCCAGCAGCCTAAAAGCGGTGTACCAAGAGACCCAGTACTTC.